Listed here are 10 T cell receptor beta chains from one sample, sequenced in a study of blood T cell repertoires in COVID-19 (dated by TCRdb to 2018 to 2021). Libraries came from the immunoSEQ multiplex PCR assay. TCRdb retrieved this table from immuneACCESS and kept in-frame rearrangements only. Not all clones are present; in checked studies, unresolved V genes account for under half, and no reason is known for the remainder. In this sample the table shows 60,000 to 85,000 clones, about four fifths of which occur a single time. The ten biggest clones cover 18% of the sample. The sample taken for sequencing was peripheral blood. Source of these receptors: a woman aged 55-75 years with acute or convalescent COVID-19.

This chain uses TRBV6-2 or TRBV6-3 with TRBJ1-1, with a weak D call TRBD1 (6 bases). Trimming stripped 5 bases from V and 5 bases from J, with 21 bases between. CDR3 length: 16 amino acids. Germline CDR1 is MNHEY and CDR2 is SVGEGT. CDR3 sequence: CASSPPGDTPGTEAFF. CDR3 coding DNA: TGTGCCAGCAGTCCCCCAGGGGACACCCCGGGGACTGAAGCTTTCTTT.

The chain has TRBV11-3 and TRBJ2-5; 9 nucleotides align to TRBD1. V lost 5 bases, J lost 4 bases, and 8 bases stayed unmatched. The CDR3 length is 15 residues. CDR1 and CDR2 (germline): SGHNT, YENEEA. The CDR3, as DNA: TGTGCCAGCAGCATCGGGACAGGGAACGGAGAGACCCAGTACTTC. Amino acids: CASSIGTGNGETQYF. Using reference TRBV11-3 and TRBJ2-5 for the parts outside the CDR3, the full variable domain is EAGVVQSPRYKIIEKKQPVAFWCNPISGHNTLYWYLQNLGQGPELLIRYENEEAVDDSQLPKDRFSAERLKGVDSTLKIQPAELGDSAVYLCASSIGTGNGETQYFGPGTRLLVL.

The chain couples TRBV6-1 to TRBJ1-3; D gene unclear. Trimming removed 2 bases from V and 0 bases from J, with 11 bases in between. Germline values: CDR1 MNHNS, CDR2 SASEGT. The CDR3 has 16 residues. CDR3 in amino acids: CASSEWYSYSGNTIYF. The CDR3 region has the DNA TGTGCCAGCAGTGAATGGTACAGCTACTCTGGAAACACCATATATTTT.

The chain joins TRBV30 to TRBJ2-6; D not resolved. This CDR3 spans 13 amino acids. V was trimmed by 8 bases and J by 1 base, leaving 9 bases between them. CDR1 and CDR2 from the germline V gene are GTSNPN and SVGIG (reference sequence). The CDR3 is CAGQPSGANVLTF. CDR3 nucleotides: TGTGCCGGCCAACCTTCTGGGGCCAACGTCCTGACTTTC. The full variable domain, completed using reference TRBV30 and TRBJ2-6, is SQTIHQWPATLVQPVGSPLSLECTVEGTSNPNLYWYRQAAGRGLQLLFYSVGIGQISSEVPQNLSASRPQDRQFILSSKKLLLSDSGFYLCAGQPSGANVLTFGAGSRLTVL.

The sample holds one count of this clone. J is TRBJ2-2 and V is TRBV3-1 (or the pseudogene TRBV3-2); D is uncertain. CDR1 is LGHDT and CDR2 is YNNKEL in the germline V gene (reference sequence). The V gene lost 1 base and the J gene lost 6 bases, with 12 bases spanning the gap. The CDR3 has 15 amino acids. The CDR3 DNA reads as TGTGCCAGCAGCCAAGGTCGGCACAGAGCCGGGGAGCTGTTTTTT. The encoded protein is CASSQGRHRAGELFF.

The rearrangement uses TRBV10-3 and TRBJ1-2; D is unclear. The CDR3 contains 13 residues. Trimming left V 3 bases short and J 1 base short, with 6 bases between. The germline CDR1 and CDR2 sequences are ENHRY and SYGVKD. The CDR3 DNA reads as TGTGCCATCAGTGAAGCGGATAACTATGGCTACACCTTC. This encodes CAISEADNYGYTF.

The V gene is TRBV7-8, the J gene TRBJ2-1; TRBD1 agrees at 12 bases. Germline values: CDR1 SGHVS, CDR2 FQNEAQ. This CDR3 is 17 amino acids long. The V gene end was trimmed by 0 bases and the J gene end by 6 bases; junction bases not matched to a gene: 6. The CDR3 spells CASSLALGQGASNEQFF. CDR3 coding DNA: TGTGCCAGCAGCTTAGCGCTGGGACAGGGGGCTAGCAATGAGCAGTTCTTC.

V gene TRBV19 combines with J gene TRBJ1-2; 8 bases fit TRBD1. Germline V lookup: CDR1 LNHDA, CDR2 SQIVND (reference sequence). The CDR3 loop spans 15 amino acids. J gave up 4 bases and V 6 bases, and 10 bases lay outside the gene matches. The CDR3 DNA reads TGTGCCAGTAGGAATGGACAGGGACGGGTCTATGGCTACACCTTC. Its protein is CASRNGQGRVYGYTF. Full variable domain (remainder filled in from reference TRBV19 and TRBJ1-2): DGGITQSPKYLFRKEGQNVTLSCEQNLNHDAMYWYRQDPGQGLRLIYYSQIVNDFQKGDIAEGYSVSREKKESFPLTVTSAQKNPTAFYLCASRNGQGRVYGYTFGSGTRLTVV.

The V gene is TRBV7-9, the J gene TRBJ2-5; D gene uncertain. CDR1 SEHNR and CDR2 FQNEAQ come from the germline V gene (reference sequence). CDR3 size: 11 residues. Trimming took off 5 bases at V and 3 bases at J, with 4 bases between the two ends. CDR3 sequence: CASSPKETQYF. CDR3 DNA: TGTGCCAGCAGCCCCAAAGAGACCCAGTACTTC.

This rearrangement joins TRBV24-1 to TRBJ2-5; D gene uncertain. Germline CDR1 reads KGHDR; CDR2 reads SFDVKD. This CDR3 region has 13 residues. V was shortened by 4 bases and J by 4 bases, with 9 bases between the two germline ends. CDR3 region: CATSEVESETQYF. CDR3 sequence (DNA): TGTGCCACCAGTGAGGTGGAGTCAGAGACCCAGTACTTC.